This is a list of T cell receptor beta chains from one sample in a study of T cells in Graves' hyperthyroidism and ophthalmopathy. One entry per CDR3 protein results from TCRdb running MiXCR on the multiplex PCR reads. The sample lists about 300,000 distinct CDR3 sequences, about an eighth occurring once. Sample: blood. All receptors derive from a woman aged 25 to 39 with Graves' hyperthyroidism that later progressed to Graves' ophthalmopathy. CDR3s include the opening cysteine and the closing phenylalanine or tryptophan. The D gene is left open where the match is weak. The size entry is marked missing in some rows and otherwise reads once, few, many or a size class.

j_call d_call v_call clone_size cdr3_nt cdr3_aa
TRBJ1-1 TRBD1 TRBV6-1 many TGTGCCAGCCTCGCTAGGGGACAGGGGGCCACTGAAGCTTTCTTT CASLARGQGATEAFF
TRBJ2-6 TRBD1 TRBV6-2/TRBV6-3 . TGTGCCAGCAGTTACTGGGACAGCCAGAACGTCCTGACTTTC CASSYWDSQNVLTF
TRBJ2-3 . TRBV5-8 many TGTGCCAGCAGCTTGTACGGGAGAGACACAGATACGCAGTATTTT CASSLYGRDTDTQYF
TRBJ1-5 . TRBV6-1 many TGTGCCAGCAGGGTAGGGGTAAATCAGCCCCAGCATTTT CASRVGVNQPQHF
TRBJ2-1 TRBD2 TRBV2 many TGTGCCAGCAGTGAAAGTCGGTGGGAGGGATCCTACAATGAGCAGTTCTTC CASSESRWEGSYNEQFF
TRBJ2-1 . TRBV30 many TGTGCCTGGAGTTGGACCCCATGGAATGAGCAGTTCTTC CAWSWTPWNEQFF
TRBJ2-1 TRBD2 TRBV11-2 few TGTGCCAGCAGCTTAGGTGTTAGCGGGAGGAGCTCCTACAATGAGCAGTTCTTC CASSLGVSGRSSYNEQFF
TRBJ2-7 . TRBV6-2/TRBV6-3 many TGTGCCAGCAGCTCACAGTCCTATGGCGAGCAGTACTTC CASSSQSYGEQYF
TRBJ1-1 . TRBV30 many TGTGCCTGGAGTCCGGGAGAAGCTTTCTTT CAWSPGEAFF
TRBJ2-2 . TRBV20-1 many TGCAGTGCTAGAGCGGTGGGTCGGATTGACACCGGGGAGCTGTTTTTT CSARAVGRIDTGELFF
TRBJ2-1 TRBD2 TRBV19 few TGTGCCAGTAGAGGACTAGCGGGAGAAAATGAGCAGTTCTTC CASRGLAGENEQFF
TRBJ2-7 . TRBV7-9 many TGTGCCAGCAGCTTAGCGTCAGTCACCTCCTACGAGCAGTACTTC CASSLASVTSYEQYF
TRBJ2-7 TRBD1 TRBV7-2 many TGTGCCAGCAGCGAGACAGGGTCGGGGTACGAGCAGTACTTC CASSETGSGYEQYF
TRBJ2-1 . TRBV19 few TGTGCCAGTAGTAGTCCTTGGGGTCTTGAGCAGTTCTTC CASSSPWGLEQFF
TRBJ2-1 TRBD2 TRBV7-2 . TGTGCCAGCAGCTTAGTCCGGACTAGCGCCGTCTACAATGAGCAGTTCTTC CASSLVRTSAVYNEQFF
TRBJ2-1 . TRBV29-1 . TGCAGCGTCCCAATACTCTCCTACAATGAGCAGTTCTTC CSVPILSYNEQFF